The present TCR beta chain was sequenced within a study of blood T cell repertoires in COVID-19. In the study overall: From the United States, Italy and Spain came samples of acute and convalescent COVID-19. T cells, B-cell-depleted T cells, or PBMCs supplied cDNA or gDNA.

Methods used by the authors: Estimation of nucleated cell counts relied on the amplification of reference gene primers. The protocol was immunoSEQ multiplex PCR, while the TCRdb copy is restricted to in-frame clones and leaves out a portion. D and trimming were read from the DNA, whereas the V and J calls and clone size are those reported in that table. The table has some 280,000 clones, 86% seen once; the top ten hold approximately 3%. V was trimmed by 6 bases and J by 8 bases, leaving 13 bases between them. This CDR3 is 12 amino acids long. Germline CDR1 and CDR2: MDHEN and SYDVKM. Source material: peripheral blood. The source of this sequence is a woman aged 25-40 years with active or convalescent COVID-19. This chain connects TRBV28 to TRBJ1-2, with D hard to call. The CDR3 nucleotides are TGTGCCAGCAGCACCGGCAGGAGGGGCTACACCTTC. Translated, it gives CASSTGRRGYTF.